This T cell receptor (beta chain) appears in the sequencing data of a study of CD8 T cells in Susac syndrome. Under recently defined diagnostic criteria, the patients with Susac syndrome qualified as having definite or probable disease. The ends were cut back, 3 bases at V and 4 bases at J, with 6 bases in the middle. The germline CDR1 and CDR2 sequences are GTSNPN and SVGIG (reference sequence). This CDR3 has 11 residues. Reverse transcription of about 0.5 to 1 ug RNA was carried out with random hexamers. Coverage of TCR beta CDR3 amplification by immunoSEQ multiplex PCR extended to 54 Vbeta and 13 Jbeta. TCRdb independently ran MiXCR on the immunoSEQ multiplex PCR reads; one entry per CDR3 protein. Of 180,000 or so distinct CDR3 sequences in the sample, about 93% are singletons; the top ten hold 0.099%. In the case of this clonotype: The antigen remains unidentified.

Whole-study results and caveats: Clonal expansion was not seen in any Susac syndrome CD4+ T cell repertoire.

The chain is built from TRBV30 and TRBJ1-2; the D is unclear. This clonotype was obtained from a human donor with Susac syndrome. The sample consisted of CD4+ T cells from PBMCs. CDR3 loop: CAWRVGYGYTF. The CDR3 DNA reads as TGTGCCTGGAGGGTGGGCTATGGCTACACCTTC.